This T cell receptor beta chain was retrieved from a study of blood T cell repertoires in COVID-19. Looked up from germline, CDR1 is MDHEN and CDR2 is SYDVKM. V lost 1 base, J lost 5 bases, and 9 bases lay in between. The CDR3 totals 13 residues. Sequencing was performed with immunoSEQ multiplex PCR; in TCRdb, only in-frame clones are kept and a portion is missing. The table records hundreds of thousands of clones, around 84% of them present only once. This chain joins TRBV28 and TRBJ2-7, with D maybe TRBD2 (5 bases). The specimen sequenced was PBMCs or T cells enriched from blood (not recorded which). This clonotype was obtained from a man aged 30 to 45 with acute COVID-19. The CDR3, as DNA: TGTGCCAGCAGTTTATCGTCCGGGGACGAGCAGTACGTC. It translates to CASSLSSGDEQYV.